This is a list of T cell receptor beta chains from one sample in a study of T cell repertoires in ileal Crohn's disease. Method: immunoSEQ multiplex PCR; TCRdb's copy keeps in-frame clones and lacks some. The sample yields about 7,000 clones, 70% seen once. The specimen sequenced was ileal tissue. Receptor source: an adult with Crohn's disease. The CDR3 runs from the conserved cysteine through the conserved F or W. D genes are given only for firm matches.

v_gene: TRBV4-1; len: 17; j_gene: TRBJ2-7; d_gene: TRBD2; CDR3aa: CASSQDASGDFSYEQYF; CDR3nt: TGCGCCAGCAGCCAAGACGCTAGCGGGGACTTCTCCTACGAGCAGTACTTC